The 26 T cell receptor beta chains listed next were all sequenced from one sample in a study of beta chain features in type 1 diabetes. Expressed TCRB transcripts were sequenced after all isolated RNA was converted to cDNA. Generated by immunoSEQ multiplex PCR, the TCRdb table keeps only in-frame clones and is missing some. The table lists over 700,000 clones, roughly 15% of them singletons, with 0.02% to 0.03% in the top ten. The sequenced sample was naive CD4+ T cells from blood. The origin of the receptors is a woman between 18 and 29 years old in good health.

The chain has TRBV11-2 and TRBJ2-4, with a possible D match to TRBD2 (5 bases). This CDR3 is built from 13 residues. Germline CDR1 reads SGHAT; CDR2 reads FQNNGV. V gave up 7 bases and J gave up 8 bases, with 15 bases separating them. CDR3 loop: CASNFAGGDIQYF. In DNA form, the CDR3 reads TGTGCCAGCAACTTCGCCGGAGGAGACATTCAGTACTTC.

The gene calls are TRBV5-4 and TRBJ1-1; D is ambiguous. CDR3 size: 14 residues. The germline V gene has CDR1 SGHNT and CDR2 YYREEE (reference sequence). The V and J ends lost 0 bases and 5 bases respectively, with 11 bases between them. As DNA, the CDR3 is TGTGCCAGCAGCTTGGATTGGATGGGAACTGAAGCTTTCTTT. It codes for CASSLDWMGTEAFF.

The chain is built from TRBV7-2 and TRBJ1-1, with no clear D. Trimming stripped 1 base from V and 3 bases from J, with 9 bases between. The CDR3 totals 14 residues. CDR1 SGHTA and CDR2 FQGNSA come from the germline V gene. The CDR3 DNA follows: TGTGCCAGCAGCTTAGAGAGTTGGGACACTGAAGCTTTCTTT. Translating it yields CASSLESWDTEAFF.

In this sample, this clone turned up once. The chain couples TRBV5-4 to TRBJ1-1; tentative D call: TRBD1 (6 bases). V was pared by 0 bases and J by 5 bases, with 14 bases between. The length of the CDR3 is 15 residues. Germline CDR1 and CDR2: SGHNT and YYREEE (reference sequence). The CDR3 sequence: CASSLVAGAGTEAFF. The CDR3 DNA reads TGTGCCAGCAGCTTGGTAGCGGGGGCAGGGACTGAAGCTTTCTTT.

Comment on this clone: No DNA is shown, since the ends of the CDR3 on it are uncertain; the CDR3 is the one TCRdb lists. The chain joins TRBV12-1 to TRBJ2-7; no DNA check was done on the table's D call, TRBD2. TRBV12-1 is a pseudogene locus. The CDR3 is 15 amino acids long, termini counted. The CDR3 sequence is CASSFGEGSSYEQYF.

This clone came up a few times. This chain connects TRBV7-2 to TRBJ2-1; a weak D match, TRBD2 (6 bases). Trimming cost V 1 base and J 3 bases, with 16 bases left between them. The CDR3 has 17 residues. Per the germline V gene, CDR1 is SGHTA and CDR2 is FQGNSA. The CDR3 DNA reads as TGTGCCAGCAGCTTAGTCGGGTCGGGAGAAGGCTACAATGAGCAGTTCTTC. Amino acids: CASSLVGSGEGYNEQFF.

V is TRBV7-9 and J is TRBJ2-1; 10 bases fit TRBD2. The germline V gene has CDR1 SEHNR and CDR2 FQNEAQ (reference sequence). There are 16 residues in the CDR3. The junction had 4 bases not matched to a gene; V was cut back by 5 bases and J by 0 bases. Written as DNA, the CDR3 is TGTGCCAGCAGCAAACTAGCGGGAAGCTCCTACAATGAGCAGTTCTTC. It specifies CASSKLAGSSYNEQFF.

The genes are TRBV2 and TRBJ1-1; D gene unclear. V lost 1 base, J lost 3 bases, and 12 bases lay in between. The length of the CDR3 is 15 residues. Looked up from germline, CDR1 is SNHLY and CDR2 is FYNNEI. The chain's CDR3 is CASSEGSVADTEAFF. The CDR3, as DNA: TGTGCCAGCAGTGAAGGGTCAGTGGCGGACACTGAAGCTTTCTTT.

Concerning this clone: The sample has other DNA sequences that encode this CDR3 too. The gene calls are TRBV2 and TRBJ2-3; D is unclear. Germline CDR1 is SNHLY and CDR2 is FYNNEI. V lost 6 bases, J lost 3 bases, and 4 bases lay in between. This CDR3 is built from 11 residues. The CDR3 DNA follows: TGTGCCAGCAGGTATACAGATACGCAGTATTTT. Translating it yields CASRYTDTQYF. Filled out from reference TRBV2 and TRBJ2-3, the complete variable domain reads EPEVTQTPSHQVTQMGQEVILRCVPISNHLYFYWYRQILGQKVEFLVSFYNNEISEKSEIFDDQFSVERPDGSNFTLKIRSTKLEDSAMYFCASRYTDTQYFGPGTRLTVL.

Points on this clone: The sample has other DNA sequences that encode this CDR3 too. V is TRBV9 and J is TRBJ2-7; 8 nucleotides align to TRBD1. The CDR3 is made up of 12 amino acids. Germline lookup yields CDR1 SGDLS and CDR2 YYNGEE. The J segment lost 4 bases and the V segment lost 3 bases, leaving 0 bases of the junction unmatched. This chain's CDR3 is CASSGTGYEQYF. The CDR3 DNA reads TGTGCCAGCAGCGGGACAGGGTACGAGCAGTACTTC.

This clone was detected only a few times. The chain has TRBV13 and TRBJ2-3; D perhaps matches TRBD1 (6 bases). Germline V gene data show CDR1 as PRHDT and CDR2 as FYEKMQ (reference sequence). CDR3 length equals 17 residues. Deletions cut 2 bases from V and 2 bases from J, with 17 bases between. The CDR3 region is CASSLTTGTKSTDTQYF. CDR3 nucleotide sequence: TGTGCCAGCAGCTTAACAACCGGGACAAAATCCACAGATACGCAGTATTTT.

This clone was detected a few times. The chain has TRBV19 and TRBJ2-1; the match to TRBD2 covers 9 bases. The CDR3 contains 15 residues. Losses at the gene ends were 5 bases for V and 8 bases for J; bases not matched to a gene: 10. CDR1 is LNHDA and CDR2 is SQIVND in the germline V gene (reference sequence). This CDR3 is CASSPYSGSAYEQFF. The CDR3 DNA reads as TGTGCCAGTAGTCCTTATAGCGGGAGTGCCTATGAGCAGTTCTTC.

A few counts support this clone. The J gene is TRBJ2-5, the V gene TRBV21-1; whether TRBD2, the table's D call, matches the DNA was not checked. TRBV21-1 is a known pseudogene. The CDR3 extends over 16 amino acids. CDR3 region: CASSKINGRRVKTQYF. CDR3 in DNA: TGTGCCAGCAGCAAAATAAACGGGAGAAGGGTGAAGACCCAGTACTTC.

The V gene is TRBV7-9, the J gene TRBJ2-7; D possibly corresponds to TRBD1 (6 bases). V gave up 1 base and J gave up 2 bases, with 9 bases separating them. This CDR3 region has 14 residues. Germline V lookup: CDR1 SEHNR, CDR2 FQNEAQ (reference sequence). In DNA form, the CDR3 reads TGTGCCAGCAGCTTAGGGGGGCCCCCCTACGAGCAGTACTTC. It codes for CASSLGGPPYEQYF.

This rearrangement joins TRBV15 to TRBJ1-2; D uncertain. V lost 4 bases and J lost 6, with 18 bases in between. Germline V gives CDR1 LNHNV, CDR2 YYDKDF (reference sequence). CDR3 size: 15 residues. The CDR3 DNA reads TGTGCCACCAGCAAGGGCCCGGGCCTATACCATGGCTACACCTTC. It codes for CATSKGPGLYHGYTF.

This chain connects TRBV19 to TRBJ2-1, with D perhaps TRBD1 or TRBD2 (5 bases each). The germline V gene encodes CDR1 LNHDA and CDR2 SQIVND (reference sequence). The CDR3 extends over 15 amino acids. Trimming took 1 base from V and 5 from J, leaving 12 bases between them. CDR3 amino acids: CASSIVGTQNNEQFF. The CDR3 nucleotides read TGTGCCAGTAGTATAGTAGGGACCCAGAACAATGAGCAGTTCTTC.

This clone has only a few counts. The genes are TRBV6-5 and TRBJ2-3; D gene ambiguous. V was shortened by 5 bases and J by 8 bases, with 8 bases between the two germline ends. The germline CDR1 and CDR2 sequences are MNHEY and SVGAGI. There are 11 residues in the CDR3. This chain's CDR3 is CASSGGSTQYF. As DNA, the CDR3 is TGTGCCAGCAGTGGTGGCAGTACGCAGTATTTT.

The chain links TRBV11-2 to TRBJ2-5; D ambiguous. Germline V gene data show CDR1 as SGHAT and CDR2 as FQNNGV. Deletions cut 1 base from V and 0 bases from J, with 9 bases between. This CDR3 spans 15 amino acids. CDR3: CASSLGTVYQETQYF. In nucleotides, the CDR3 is TGTGCCAGCAGCTTAGGTACAGTGTACCAAGAGACCCAGTACTTC.

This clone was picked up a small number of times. CDR3 nucleotide sequence: TGTGCCAGTAGCGAAACAGGGGTTAGCAATCAGCCCCAGCATTTT. As protein: CASSETGVSNQPQHF. This sequence joins TRBV19 and TRBJ1-5; TRBD1 aligns across 7 bases. The junction had 5 bases not matched to a gene; V was cut back by 6 bases and J by 0 bases. This CDR3 spans 15 amino acids. Germline V gene sequence: CDR1 LNHDA, CDR2 SQIVND (reference sequence).

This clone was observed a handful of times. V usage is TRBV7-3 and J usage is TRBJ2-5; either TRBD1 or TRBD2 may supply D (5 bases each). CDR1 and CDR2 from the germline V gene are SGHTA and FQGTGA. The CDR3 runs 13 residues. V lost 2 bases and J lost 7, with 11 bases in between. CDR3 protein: CASSLGGPGTQYF. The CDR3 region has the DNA TGTGCCAGCAGCTTAGGGGGTCCAGGGACCCAGTACTTC.

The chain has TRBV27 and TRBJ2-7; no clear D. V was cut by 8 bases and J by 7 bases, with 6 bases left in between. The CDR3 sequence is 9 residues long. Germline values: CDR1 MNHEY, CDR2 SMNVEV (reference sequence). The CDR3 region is CASDREQYF. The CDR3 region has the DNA TGTGCCAGCGATAGGGAGCAGTACTTC.

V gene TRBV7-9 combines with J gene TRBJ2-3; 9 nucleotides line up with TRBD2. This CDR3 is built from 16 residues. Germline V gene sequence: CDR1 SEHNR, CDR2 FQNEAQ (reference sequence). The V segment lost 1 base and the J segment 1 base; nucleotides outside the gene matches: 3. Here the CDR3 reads CASSLGLAERTDTQYF. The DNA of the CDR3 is TGTGCCAGCAGCTTAGGACTAGCGGAGCGCACAGATACGCAGTATTTT.

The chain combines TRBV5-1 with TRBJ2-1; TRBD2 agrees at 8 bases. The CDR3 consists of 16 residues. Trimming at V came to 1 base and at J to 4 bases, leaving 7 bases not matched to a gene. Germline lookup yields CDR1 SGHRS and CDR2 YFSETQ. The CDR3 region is CASSLPEAGEYNEQFF. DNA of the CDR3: TGCGCCAGCAGCTTGCCTGAAGCGGGAGAATACAATGAGCAGTTCTTC. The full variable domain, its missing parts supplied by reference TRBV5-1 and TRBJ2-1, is KAGVTQTPRYLIKTRGQQVTLSCSPISGHRSVSWYQQTPGQGLQFLFEYFSETQRNKGNFPGRFSGRQFSNSRSEMNVSTLELGDSALYLCASSLPEAGEYNEQFFGPGTRLTVL.

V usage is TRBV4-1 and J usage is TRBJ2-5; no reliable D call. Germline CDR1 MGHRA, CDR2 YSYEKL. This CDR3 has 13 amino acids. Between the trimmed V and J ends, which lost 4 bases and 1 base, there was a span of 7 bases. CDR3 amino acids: CASSPGLQETQYF. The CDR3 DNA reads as TGCGCCAGCAGCCCCGGGCTCCAAGAGACCCAGTACTTC.

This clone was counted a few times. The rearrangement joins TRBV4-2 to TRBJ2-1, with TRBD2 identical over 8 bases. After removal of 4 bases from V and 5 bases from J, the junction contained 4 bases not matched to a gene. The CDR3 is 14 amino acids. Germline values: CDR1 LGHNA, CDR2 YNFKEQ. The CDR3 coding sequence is TGTGCCAGCAGCCGCGGGAGGATCCACAATGAGCAGTTCTTC. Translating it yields CASSRGRIHNEQFF.

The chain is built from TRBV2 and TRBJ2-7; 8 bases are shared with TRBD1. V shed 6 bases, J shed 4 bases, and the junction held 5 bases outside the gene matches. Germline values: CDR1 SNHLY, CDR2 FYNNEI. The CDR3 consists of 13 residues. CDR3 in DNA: TGTGCCAGCAGGGACAGGGAGGCGTACGAGCAGTACTTC. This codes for CASRDREAYEQYF. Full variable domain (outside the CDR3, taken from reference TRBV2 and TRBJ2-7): EPEVTQTPSHQVTQMGQEVILRCVPISNHLYFYWYRQILGQKVEFLVSFYNNEISEKSEIFDDQFSVERPDGSNFTLKIRSTKLEDSAMYFCASRDREAYEQYFGPGTRLTVT.